Below are 20 T cell receptor beta chains sequenced from a single sample in a study of T cell changes during pregnancy in multiple sclerosis (dated by TCRdb to the late 2010s). The library was produced with the immunoSEQ multiplex PCR assay. Held by TCRdb, this immuneACCESS table contains in-frame sequences only and omits some clones. Under half of the omission traces to an unresolved V gene where checked; the cause of the rest is unknown. The sample yields roughly 72,000 clones; over 85% were counted once. The ten largest account for 0.21% of the sample. The sequenced sample was CD4+ T cells from peripheral blood mononuclear cells, obtained before pregnancy. The receptors were sampled from a female donor with multiple sclerosis, enrolled in a pregnancy study.

This chain joins TRBV9 and TRBJ1-2; tentatively, D is TRBD1 (5 bases). This CDR3 region has 15 residues. Germline V gives CDR1 SGDLS, CDR2 YYNGEE. V gave up 7 bases and J gave up 5 bases, with 21 bases separating them. The CDR3 reads CASGAGDPVGYGYTF. The DNA of the CDR3 is TGTGCCAGCGGGGCAGGTGATCCGGTGGGGTATGGCTACACCTTC.

The chain couples TRBV10-3 to TRBJ2-2; D may be TRBD1 (6 bases). This CDR3 region has 18 residues. CDR1 and CDR2 (germline): ENHRY, SYGVKD. V lost 2 bases and J 0 bases, leaving 16 bases between the germline ends. CDR3 protein: CAISEGWLGGANTGELFF. The CDR3 DNA reads as TGTGCCATCAGTGAGGGGTGGTTAGGGGGAGCGAACACCGGGGAGCTGTTTTTT.

The chain has TRBV7-9 and TRBJ2-1; the match to TRBD2 covers 11 bases. Germline V gene lookup returns CDR1 SEHNR and CDR2 FQNEAQ (reference sequence). Unmatched junction bases numbered 11, after V lost 5 bases and J lost 8 bases. This CDR3 is built from 16 residues. The CDR3: CASSPSLAGGVDEQFF. The DNA of the CDR3 is TGTGCCAGCAGCCCTTCTCTAGCGGGAGGTGTCGATGAGCAGTTCTTC.

The chain couples TRBV2 to TRBJ1-5, with 8 nucleotides matching TRBD1. Trimming removed 5 bases from V and 6 bases from J; junction bases left unmatched: 6. Germline assignment: CDR1 SNHLY and CDR2 FYNNEI. CDR3 length: 14 residues. The CDR3 spells CASSLGRGPQPQHF. CDR3 in DNA: TGTGCCAGCAGTCTCGGCAGGGGGCCTCAGCCCCAGCATTTT.

CDR3 in DNA: TGTGCCAGTAGTTCCGGGACAGGGGTGTCCTACGAGCAGTACTTC. Protein product: CASSSGTGVSYEQYF. J is TRBJ2-7 and V is TRBV19; TRBD1 matches 10 bases. The J segment lost 1 base and the V segment lost 5 bases, leaving 5 bases of the junction unmatched. CDR3 size: 15 residues. CDR1 is LNHDA and CDR2 is SQIVND in the germline V gene (reference sequence).

The chain is built from TRBV27 and TRBJ2-4, with D maybe TRBD1 (6 bases). CDR3 size: 15 residues. The germline V and J ends were trimmed by 3 bases and 0 bases, with 9 bases remaining between them. CDR1 and CDR2 (germline): MNHEY, SMNVEV (reference sequence). For the CDR3, the DNA is TGTGCCAGCAGTTTGACAGGACTAGCCAAAAACATTCAGTACTTC. Residues: CASSLTGLAKNIQYF.

This clone was observed once. The J gene is TRBJ2-2, the V gene TRBV27; 12 nucleotides match TRBD2. Germline values: CDR1 MNHEY, CDR2 SMNVEV (reference sequence). V was clipped by 9 bases and J by 4 bases; unmatched bases: 12. The CDR3 has 17 amino acids. CDR3 in amino acids: CASGRLAGDLGTGELFF. The CDR3 bases are TGTGCCAGTGGCCGACTAGCGGGGGACCTCGGCACCGGGGAGCTGTTTTTT.

V usage is TRBV5-1 and J usage is TRBJ2-7; tentative D call: TRBD1 (5 bases). The germline V gene has CDR1 SGHRS and CDR2 YFSETQ. Trimming removed 4 bases from V and 2 bases from J, with 7 bases in between. The CDR3 spans 12 residues. The CDR3 sequence is CASSQDTYEQYF. CDR3 bases: TGCGCCAGCAGCCAGGACACCTACGAGCAGTACTTC.

This clone was recorded only once. The rearrangement links TRBV6-1 to TRBJ1-1, with D possibly being TRBD1 (5 bases). The germline V gene has CDR1 MNHNS and CDR2 SASEGT. The CDR3 length is 13 residues. V lost 2 bases and J lost 5, with 9 bases in between. CDR3 sequence: CASSEMGRTEAFF. The CDR3 nucleotides are TGTGCCAGCAGTGAAATGGGGCGAACTGAAGCTTTCTTT.

The chain carries TRBV18 and TRBJ1-4, with 7 bases fitting TRBD1. Per the germline V gene, CDR1 is KGHSH and CDR2 is LQKENI. The J segment lost 4 bases and the V segment lost 3 bases, leaving 11 bases of the junction unmatched. This CDR3 region has 17 residues. CDR3 nucleotide sequence: TGTGCCAGCTCACCTCGACAGGGTGTGGGGGATAATGAAAAACTGTTTTTT. It yields the protein CASSPRQGVGDNEKLFF.

The chain links TRBV18 to TRBJ1-5; D may be TRBD1 (5 bases). There are 15 residues in the CDR3. Trimming removed 5 bases at V and 4 bases at J, with 15 bases between. Per germline, CDR1 KGHSH and CDR2 LQKENI. The CDR3 spells CASSVDRQRNQPQHF. CDR3 nucleotides: TGTGCCAGCTCAGTAGACCGACAGCGTAATCAGCCCCAGCATTTT. The whole variable domain, remainder taken from reference TRBV18 and TRBJ1-5, is NAGVMQNPRHLVRRRGQEARLRCSPMKGHSHVYWYRQLPEEGLKFMVYLQKENIIDESGMPKERFSAEFPKEGPSILRIQQVVRGDSAAYFCASSVDRQRNQPQHFGDGTRLSIL.

J is TRBJ2-5 and V is TRBV15; 12 bases map to TRBD2. J was trimmed by 3 bases and V by 1 base; bases with no gene match: 3. The CDR3 covers 16 residues. CDR1 and CDR2 (germline): LNHNV, YYDKDF (reference sequence). The CDR3 nucleotides are TGTGCCACCAGCAGAGGTCTAGCGGGAGGGGAAGAGACCCAGTACTTC. Encoded protein: CATSRGLAGGEETQYF.

The genes are TRBV6-5 and TRBJ1-2; TRBD1 is a possible D gene (5 bases). This CDR3 has 13 amino acids. The V end was cut by 6 bases, the J end by 3 bases, with 11 bases between. CDR1 and CDR2 from the germline V gene are MNHEY and SVGAGI. The CDR3 DNA reads TGTGCCAGCAGGCAGAGACAGCACTATGGCTACACCTTC. Translated, it gives CASRQRQHYGYTF.

In nucleotides, the CDR3 is TGTGCCAGCAGCTGGAAGGGACAGCCAAATGAAAAACTGTTTTTT. Protein sequence: CASSWKGQPNEKLFF. This rearrangement joins TRBV7-9 to TRBJ1-4; 7 bases are a match to TRBD1. CDR1 and CDR2 from the germline V gene are SEHNR and FQNEAQ (reference sequence). This CDR3 comprises 15 residues. Germline trimming cut 4 bases from V and 5 bases from J; bases unmatched to any gene: 7.

This clone was observed a single time. This chain connects TRBV15 to TRBJ2-3, with 7 bases aligning to TRBD1. V gave up 5 bases and J gave up 3 bases; unmatched junction bases: 5. The CDR3 contains 14 residues. In germline, CDR1 is LNHNV, CDR2 YYDKDF (reference sequence). CDR3: CATSHTDRTDTQYF. The CDR3 DNA reads as TGTGCCACCAGCCACACGGACAGGACAGATACGCAGTATTTT. The full variable domain, rest sourced from reference TRBV15 and TRBJ2-3, is DAMVIQNPRYQVTQFGKPVTLSCSQTLNHNVMYWYQQKSSQAPKLLFHYYDKDFNNEADTPDNFQSRRPNTSFCFLDIRSPGLGDTAMYLCATSHTDRTDTQYFGPGTRLTVL.

This chain joins TRBV5-1 and TRBJ1-2; tentative D call: TRBD1 (6 bases). Germline assignment: CDR1 SGHRS and CDR2 YFSETQ. There are 13 residues in the CDR3. V was pared by 4 bases and J by 3 bases, with 10 bases between. CDR3 nucleotides: TGCGCCAGCAGCCCGGACAGCTACTATGGCTACACCTTC. Its protein is CASSPDSYYGYTF.

The chain is built from TRBV30 and TRBJ2-7; TRBD1 agrees at 9 bases. From germline, CDR1 is GTSNPN and CDR2 SVGIG (reference sequence). Unmatched junction bases numbered 12, after V lost 5 bases and J lost 4 bases. The CDR3 runs to 15 residues. CDR3 sequence (DNA): TGTGCCTGGTTCCTAAGGGACAGGGAGGGATACGAGCAGTACTTC. Its protein product is CAWFLRDREGYEQYF.

This chain uses TRBV6-5 with TRBJ1-1, with D tentatively TRBD1 (5 bases). V gave up 2 bases and J gave up 5 bases, with 12 bases separating them. The CDR3 runs to 14 residues. CDR1 MNHEY and CDR2 SVGAGI come from the germline V gene. The CDR3 loop is CASSYQGSRTEAFF. Here the CDR3 DNA reads TGTGCCAGCAGTTACCAGGGTAGTCGTACTGAAGCTTTCTTT.

The V and J genes are TRBV5-1 and TRBJ2-2; tentative D call: TRBD2 (5 bases). Germline V CDR1 and CDR2: SGHRS, YFSETQ. Trimming pared 0 bases from V and 6 bases from J, leaving 9 bases between. The CDR3 consists of 14 residues. The CDR3 protein is CASSLERVPGELFF. The CDR3 DNA reads TGCGCCAGCAGCTTGGAGAGGGTTCCCGGGGAGCTGTTTTTT.

The chain links TRBV6-5 to TRBJ2-5; TRBD1 matches at 8 bases. CDR3 length equals 15 residues. CDR1 is MNHEY and CDR2 is SVGAGI in the germline V gene. V dropped 5 bases and J dropped 4; count of bases not matched to a gene: 9. Written as DNA, the CDR3 is TGTGCCAGCAGTCCGCCGCCAGGGGGCGGAGAGACCCAGTACTTC. It specifies CASSPPPGGGETQYF.